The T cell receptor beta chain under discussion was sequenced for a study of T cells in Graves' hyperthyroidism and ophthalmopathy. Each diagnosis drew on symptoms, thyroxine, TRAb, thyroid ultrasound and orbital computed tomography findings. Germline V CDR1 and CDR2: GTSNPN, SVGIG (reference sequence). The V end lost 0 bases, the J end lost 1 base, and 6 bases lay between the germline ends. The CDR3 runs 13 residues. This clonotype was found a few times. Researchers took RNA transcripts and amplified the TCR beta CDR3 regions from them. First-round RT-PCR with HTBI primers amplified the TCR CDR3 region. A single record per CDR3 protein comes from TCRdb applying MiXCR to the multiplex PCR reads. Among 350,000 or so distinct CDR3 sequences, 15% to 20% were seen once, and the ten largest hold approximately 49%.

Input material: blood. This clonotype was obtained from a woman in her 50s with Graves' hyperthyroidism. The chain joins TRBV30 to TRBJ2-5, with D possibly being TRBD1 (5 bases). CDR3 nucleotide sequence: TGTGCCTGGAGTGTGGGGCTCCAAGAGACCCAGTACTTC. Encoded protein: CAWSVGLQETQYF.